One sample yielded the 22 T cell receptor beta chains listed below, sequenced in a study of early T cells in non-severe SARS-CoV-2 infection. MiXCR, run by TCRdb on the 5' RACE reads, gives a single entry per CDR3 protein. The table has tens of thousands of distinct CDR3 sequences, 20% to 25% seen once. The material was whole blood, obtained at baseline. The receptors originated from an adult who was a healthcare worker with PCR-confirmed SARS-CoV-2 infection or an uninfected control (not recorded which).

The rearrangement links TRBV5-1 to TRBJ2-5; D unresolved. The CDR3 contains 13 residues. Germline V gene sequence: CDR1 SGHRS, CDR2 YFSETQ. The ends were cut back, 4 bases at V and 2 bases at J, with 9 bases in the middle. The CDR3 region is CASSPFPQETQYF. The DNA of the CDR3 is TGCGCCAGCAGCCCTTTCCCACAAGAGACCCAGTACTTC.

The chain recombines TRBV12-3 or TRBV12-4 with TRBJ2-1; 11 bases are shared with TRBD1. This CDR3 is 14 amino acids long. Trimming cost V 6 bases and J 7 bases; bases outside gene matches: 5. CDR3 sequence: CASRMGQGVNEQFF. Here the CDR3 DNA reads TGTGCCAGCAGAATGGGACAGGGGGTGAATGAGCAGTTCTTC.

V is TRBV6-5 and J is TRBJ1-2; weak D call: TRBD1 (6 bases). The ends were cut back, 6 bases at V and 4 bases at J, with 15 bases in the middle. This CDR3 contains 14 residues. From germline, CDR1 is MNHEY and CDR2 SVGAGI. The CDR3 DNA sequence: TGTGCCAGCAGATCCCCAGGGGATATCTATGGCTACACCTTC. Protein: CASRSPGDIYGYTF.

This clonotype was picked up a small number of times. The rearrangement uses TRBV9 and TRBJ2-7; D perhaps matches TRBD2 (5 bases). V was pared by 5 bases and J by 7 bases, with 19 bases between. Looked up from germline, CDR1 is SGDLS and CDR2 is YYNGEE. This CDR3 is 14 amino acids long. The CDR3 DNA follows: TGTGCCAGCAGTTATCTGTCGGACTCTCTTGAGCAGTACTTC. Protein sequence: CASSYLSDSLEQYF.

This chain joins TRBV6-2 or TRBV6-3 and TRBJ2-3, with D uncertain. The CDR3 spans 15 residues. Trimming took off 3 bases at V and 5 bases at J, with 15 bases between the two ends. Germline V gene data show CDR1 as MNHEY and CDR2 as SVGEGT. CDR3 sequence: CASSYGDPKGDTQYF. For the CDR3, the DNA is TGTGCCAGCAGTTATGGAGACCCAAAAGGAGATACGCAGTATTTT.

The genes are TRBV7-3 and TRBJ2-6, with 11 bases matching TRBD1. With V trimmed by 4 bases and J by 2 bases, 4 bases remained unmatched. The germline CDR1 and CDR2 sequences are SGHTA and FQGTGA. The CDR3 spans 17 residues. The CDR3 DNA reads TGTGCCAGCAGCTCACCGGACAGGGGGCCTGGGGCCAACGTCCTGACTTTC. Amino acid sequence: CASSSPDRGPGANVLTF.

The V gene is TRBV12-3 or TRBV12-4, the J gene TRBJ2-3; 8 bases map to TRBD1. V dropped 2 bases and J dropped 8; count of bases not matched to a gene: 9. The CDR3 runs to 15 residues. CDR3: CASSLSGGRRSTQYF. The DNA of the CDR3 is TGTGCCAGCAGTTTATCAGGGGGCCGACGGAGTACGCAGTATTTT.

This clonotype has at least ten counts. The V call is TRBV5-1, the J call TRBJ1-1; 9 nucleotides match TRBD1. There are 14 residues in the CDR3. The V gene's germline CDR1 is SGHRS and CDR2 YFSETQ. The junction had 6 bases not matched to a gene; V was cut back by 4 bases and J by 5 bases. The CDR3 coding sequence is TGCGCCAGCAGCCAGGCGACAGGGGGAACTGAAGCTTTCTTT. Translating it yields CASSQATGGTEAFF.

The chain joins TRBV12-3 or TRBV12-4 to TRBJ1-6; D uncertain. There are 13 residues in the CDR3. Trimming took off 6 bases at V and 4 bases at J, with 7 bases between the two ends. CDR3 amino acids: CASRKSYNSPLHF. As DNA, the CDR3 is TGTGCCAGCAGGAAGAGTTATAATTCACCCCTCCACTTT.

CDR3 sequence reads: CSARRLSTEAFF. CDR3 DNA: TGCAGTGCTAGACGGCTGAGCACTGAAGCTTTCTTT. V gene TRBV20-1 combines with J gene TRBJ1-1; D is undetermined. CDR1 and CDR2 (germline): DFQATT, SNEGSKA (reference sequence). V was pared by 2 bases and J by 4 bases, with 8 bases between. This CDR3 spans 12 amino acids.

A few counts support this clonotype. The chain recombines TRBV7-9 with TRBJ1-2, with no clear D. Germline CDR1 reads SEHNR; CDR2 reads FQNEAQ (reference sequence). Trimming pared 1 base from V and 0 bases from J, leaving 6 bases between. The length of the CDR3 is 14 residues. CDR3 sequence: CASSLESTNYGYTF. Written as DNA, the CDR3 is TGTGCCAGCAGCTTAGAATCTACTAACTATGGCTACACCTTC.

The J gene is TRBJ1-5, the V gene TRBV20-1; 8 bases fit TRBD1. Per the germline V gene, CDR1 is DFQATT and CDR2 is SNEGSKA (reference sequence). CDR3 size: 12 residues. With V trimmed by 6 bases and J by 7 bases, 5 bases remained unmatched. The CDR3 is CSASDRGQPQHF. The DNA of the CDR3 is TGCAGTGCCTCTGACAGGGGCCAGCCCCAGCATTTT.

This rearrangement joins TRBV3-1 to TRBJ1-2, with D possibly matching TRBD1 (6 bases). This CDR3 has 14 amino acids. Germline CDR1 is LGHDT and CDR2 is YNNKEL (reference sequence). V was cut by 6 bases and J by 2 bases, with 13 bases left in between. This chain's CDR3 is CASRERGPNYGYTF. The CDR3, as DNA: TGTGCCAGCAGAGAGCGGGGGCCAAACTATGGCTACACCTTC.

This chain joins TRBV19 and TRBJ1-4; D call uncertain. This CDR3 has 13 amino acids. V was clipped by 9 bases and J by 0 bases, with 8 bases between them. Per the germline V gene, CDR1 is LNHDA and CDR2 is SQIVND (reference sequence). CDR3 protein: CASRPSTNEKLFF. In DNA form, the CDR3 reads TGTGCCAGCCGACCGTCAACTAATGAAAAACTGTTTTTT.

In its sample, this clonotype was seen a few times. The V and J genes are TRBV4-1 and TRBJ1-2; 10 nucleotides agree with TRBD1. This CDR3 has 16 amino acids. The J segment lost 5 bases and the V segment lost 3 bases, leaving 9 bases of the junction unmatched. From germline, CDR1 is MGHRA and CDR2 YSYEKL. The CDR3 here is CASSQEAGQGSYGYTF. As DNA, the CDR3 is TGCGCCAGCAGCCAGGAGGCGGGACAGGGGTCGTATGGCTACACCTTC.

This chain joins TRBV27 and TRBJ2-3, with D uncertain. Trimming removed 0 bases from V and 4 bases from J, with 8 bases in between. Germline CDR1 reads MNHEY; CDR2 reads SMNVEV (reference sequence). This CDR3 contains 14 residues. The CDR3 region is CASSLSRSPDTQYF. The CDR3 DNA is TGTGCCAGCAGTTTATCCCGTAGCCCAGATACGCAGTATTTT.

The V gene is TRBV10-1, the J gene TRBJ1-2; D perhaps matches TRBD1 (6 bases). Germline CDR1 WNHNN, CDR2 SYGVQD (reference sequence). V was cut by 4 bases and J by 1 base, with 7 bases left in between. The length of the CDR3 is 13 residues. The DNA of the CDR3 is TGCGCCAGCAGTGCACAGGGTAACTATGGCTACACCTTC. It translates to CASSAQGNYGYTF.

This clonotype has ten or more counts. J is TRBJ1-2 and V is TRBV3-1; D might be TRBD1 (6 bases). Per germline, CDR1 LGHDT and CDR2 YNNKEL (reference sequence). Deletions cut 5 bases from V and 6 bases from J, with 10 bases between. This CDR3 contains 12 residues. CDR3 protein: CASSVQGDGYTF. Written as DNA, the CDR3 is TGTGCCAGCAGCGTACAGGGCGATGGCTACACCTTC. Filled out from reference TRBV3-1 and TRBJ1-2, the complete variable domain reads DTAVSQTPKYLVTQMGNDKSIKCEQNLGHDTMYWYKQDSKKFLKIMFSYNNKELIINETVPNRFSPKSPDKAHLNLHINSLELGDSAVYFCASSVQGDGYTFGSGTRLTVV.

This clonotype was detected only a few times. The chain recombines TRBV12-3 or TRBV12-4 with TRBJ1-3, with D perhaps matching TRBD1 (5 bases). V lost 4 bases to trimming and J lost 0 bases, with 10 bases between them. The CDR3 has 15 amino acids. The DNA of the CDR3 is TGTGCCAGCAGTTCCGGGGACTACTCTGGAAACACCATATATTTT. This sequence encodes CASSSGDYSGNTIYF.

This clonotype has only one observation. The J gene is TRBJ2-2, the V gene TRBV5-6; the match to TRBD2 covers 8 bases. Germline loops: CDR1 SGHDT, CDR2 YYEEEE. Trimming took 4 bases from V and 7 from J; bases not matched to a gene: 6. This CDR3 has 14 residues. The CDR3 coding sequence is TGTGCCAGCAGCACGGGACTAGAGGTCGGGGAGCTGTTTTTT. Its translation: CASSTGLEVGELFF.

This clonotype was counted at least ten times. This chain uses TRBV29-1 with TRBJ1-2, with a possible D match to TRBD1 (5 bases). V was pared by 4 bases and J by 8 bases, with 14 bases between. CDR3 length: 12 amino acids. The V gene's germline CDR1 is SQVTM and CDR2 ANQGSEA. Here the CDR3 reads CSVAGGGQGYTF. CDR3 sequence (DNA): TGCAGCGTTGCCGGGGGAGGGCAGGGCTACACCTTC.

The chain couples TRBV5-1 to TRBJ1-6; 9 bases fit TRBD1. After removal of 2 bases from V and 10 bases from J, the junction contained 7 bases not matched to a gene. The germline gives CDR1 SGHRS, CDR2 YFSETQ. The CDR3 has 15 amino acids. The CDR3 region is CASSLNRDRVSPLHF. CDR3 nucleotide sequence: TGCGCCAGCAGCTTAAACCGGGACAGGGTCTCACCCCTCCACTTT.